Described below is a single TCR beta chain sequence and its context. As originally analysed: Reference gene primers were amplified, and this amplification served to estimate nucleated cell counts. The method was immunoSEQ multiplex PCR; TCRdb's version includes in-frame clones alone and lacks a portion of them. D and trimming come from the DNA, and the V and J calls and clone size come from that table. The data contain 220,000 or so clones, roughly 84% of them singletons. The entry originates in a study of blood T cell repertoires in COVID-19. The wider study: Researchers got acute and convalescent COVID-19 samples from the United States, Italy and Spain. PBMCs, B-cell-depleted T cells, or T cells were the source of the cDNA or gDNA that made up the material.

V was pared by 9 bases and J by 7 bases, with 6 bases of the junction left unmatched. CDR1 and CDR2 (germline): SGHNT, YENEEA. This CDR3 region has 11 residues. The source material was peripheral blood. The gene calls are TRBV11-3 and TRBJ2-7; TRBD2 matches at 7 bases. The TCR sequence derives from a woman of 80 years or more with acute or convalescent COVID-19. The CDR3 spells CASLGGREQYF. CDR3 DNA sequence: TGTGCCAGTCTCGGGGGGAGGGAGCAGTACTTC.